This TCR beta chain is from a study of blood T cell repertoires in COVID-19. Across the whole study: Acute-phase and convalescent COVID-19 samples originated in the United States, Italy and Spain. T cells, B-cell-depleted T cells, or PBMCs provided the cDNA or gDNA that served as material.

The authors' processing: For nucleated cells, counts were estimated from reference gene primer amplification. Method: immunoSEQ multiplex PCR; TCRdb's copy keeps in-frame clones and lacks some. Clone size and the V and J calls come from that table; the DNA yielded D and trimming. The repertoire holds tens of thousands of clones, with about 80% as singletons. Germline V lookup: CDR1 KGHSH, CDR2 LQKENI. Between the trimmed V and J ends, which lost 4 bases and 1 base, there was a span of 10 bases. The CDR3 loop spans 14 amino acids. Material for sequencing was peripheral blood. The source of this sequence is a human donor with acute or convalescent COVID-19. The donor label of this sample is uncertain. The genes are TRBV18 and TRBJ1-1; D not resolved. The CDR3 here is CASSLLGPNTEAFF. The DNA of the CDR3 is TGTGCCAGCTCACTACTGGGCCCGAACACTGAAGCTTTCTTT.